This T cell receptor (beta chain) was captured in a study of T cell repertoires in cytomegalovirus infection. Background on the study: CMV infection together with matching HLA type was indicated by public TCR beta signatures. Whole-study results and caveats: The ex vivo response showed dominance by HLA-C-restricted CMV-specific TCR beta clonotypes. Cumulative public TCR beta family frequency identified carriers of CMV plus the relevant HLA.

Per the germline V gene, CDR1 is SEHNR and CDR2 is FQNEAQ (reference sequence). The CDR3 length is 14 residues. Trimming removed 4 bases from V and 4 bases from J; junction bases left unmatched: 4. MiXCR, applied by TCRdb to the reads, yields one record per CDR3 protein. Among 490,000 or so distinct CDR3 sequences listed, roughly 10% were seen once. This clonotype has more than one count but fewer than ten. The antigen remains unidentified. The sequenced material came from PBMCs. The chain links TRBV7-9 to TRBJ1-2, with 9 bases that match TRBD1. The TCR was taken from a human donor in good health (CMV status not recorded). Some clones in this sample may be carry-over from other donors' samples. CDR3 DNA: TGTGCCAGCAGCTCACAGGGGGCAGGCTATGGCTACACCTTC. It translates to CASSSQGAGYGYTF.